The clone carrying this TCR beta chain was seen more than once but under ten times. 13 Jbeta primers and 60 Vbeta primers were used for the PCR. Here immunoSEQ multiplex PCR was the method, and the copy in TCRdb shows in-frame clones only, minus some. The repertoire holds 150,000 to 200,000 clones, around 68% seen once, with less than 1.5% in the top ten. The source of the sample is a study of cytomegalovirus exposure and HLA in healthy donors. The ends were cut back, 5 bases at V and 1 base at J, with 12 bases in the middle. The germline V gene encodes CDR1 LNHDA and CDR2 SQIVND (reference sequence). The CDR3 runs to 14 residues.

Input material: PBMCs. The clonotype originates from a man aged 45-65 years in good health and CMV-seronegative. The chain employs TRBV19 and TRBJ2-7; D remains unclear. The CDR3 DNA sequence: TGTGCCAGTAGTGCCCCGGGTTATTCCTACGAGCAGTACTTC. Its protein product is CASSAPGYSYEQYF.